Shown below are 27 T cell receptor beta chains from a single sample sequenced in a study of OX40 agonist ivuxolimab in advanced cancers. The table came from immunoSEQ multiplex PCR; TCRdb's copy has only in-frame clones and leaves some out. The table lists around 67,000 clones, about four fifths of them singletons. Here the sequenced sample was CD4+ or CD8+ T cells sorted from blood, taken in a trial of the OX40 agonist ivuxolimab. The receptors were gathered from an adult with an advanced solid tumor such as melanoma, head and neck, liver or kidney cancer.

The chain joins TRBV2 to TRBJ2-3; TRBD2 agrees at 10 bases. Per germline, CDR1 SNHLY and CDR2 FYNNEI. This CDR3 spans 16 amino acids. After removal of 0 bases from V and 5 bases from J, the junction contained 5 bases not matched to a gene. The CDR3 protein is CASSEASGGARDTQYF. The CDR3, as DNA: TGTGCCAGCAGTGAAGCGAGCGGGGGGGCACGAGATACGCAGTATTTT.

The chain joins TRBV6-6 to TRBJ1-1; D is uncertain. CDR3 size: 16 residues. The germline V gene has CDR1 MNHNY and CDR2 SVGAGI (reference sequence). V was trimmed by 2 bases and J by 10 bases, leaving 23 bases between them. CDR3 nucleotide sequence: TGTGCCAGCAGTTACCCGGGGAACTTACACTCCCCAGGAGCTTTCTTT. Its translation is CASSYPGNLHSPGAFF.

This clone was detected only once. The V call is TRBV14, the J call TRBJ2-7; maybe TRBD1 (6 bases). Trimming took 2 bases from V and 0 from J, leaving 11 bases between them. Germline V lookup: CDR1 SGHDN, CDR2 FVKESK. This CDR3 has 15 amino acids. Here the CDR3 reads CASSQWGLSSYEQYF. In DNA, the CDR3 is TGTGCCAGCAGCCAATGGGGGCTAAGCTCCTACGAGCAGTACTTC.

This clone was recorded once. The rearrangement joins TRBV7-2 to TRBJ1-2, with 9 bases that match TRBD1. Germline values: CDR1 SGHTA, CDR2 FQGNSA. J gave up 6 bases and V 3 bases, and 2 bases lay outside the gene matches. The CDR3 length is 13 residues. DNA for the CDR3: TGTGCCAGCAGCTTGACAGGGGGGCATGGCTACACCTTC. It is translated as CASSLTGGHGYTF.

This chain uses TRBV30 with TRBJ2-2; tentative D call: TRBD1 (5 bases). The CDR3 runs to 16 residues. From germline, CDR1 is GTSNPN and CDR2 SVGIG (reference sequence). V was trimmed by 2 bases and J by 1 base, leaving 14 bases between them. The CDR3 loop reads CAWSFPGNRNTGELFF. CDR3 sequence (DNA): TGTGCCTGGAGTTTTCCAGGGAATCGGAACACCGGGGAGCTGTTTTTT.

The chain carries TRBV9 and TRBJ1-2, with D perhaps TRBD1 (5 bases). The ends were cut back, 4 bases at V and 4 bases at J, with 14 bases in the middle. Germline CDR1 is SGDLS and CDR2 is YYNGEE. The CDR3 length is 14 residues. The CDR3 protein is CASSPGAELYGYTF. CDR3 DNA: TGTGCCAGCAGCCCTGGGGCGGAACTCTATGGCTACACCTTC. The variable domain in full, completed from reference TRBV9 and TRBJ1-2, reads DSGVTQTPKHLITATGQRVTLRCSPRSGDLSVYWYQQSLDQGLQFLIQYYNGEERAKGNILERFSAQQFPDLHSELNLSSLELGDSALYFCASSPGAELYGYTFGSGTRLTVV.

This clone came up a few times. V and J are TRBV6-5 and TRBJ1-4; the D gene is possibly TRBD1 (5 bases). CDR3 length: 15 residues. V lost 6 bases and J 7 bases, leaving 18 bases between the germline ends. CDR1 MNHEY and CDR2 SVGAGI come from the germline V gene. The CDR3: CASRASLGGGEKLFF. The DNA for the CDR3 is TGTGCCAGCAGAGCCTCCCTCGGGGGGGGTGAAAAACTGTTTTTT.

This rearrangement joins TRBV5-1 to TRBJ1-2; 7 nucleotides match TRBD1. V shed 4 bases and J 3 bases; nucleotides not matched to a gene: 6. From germline, CDR1 is SGHRS and CDR2 YFSETQ. CDR3 length equals 14 residues. In nucleotides, the CDR3 is TGCGCCAGCAGCATCTCCGGGACAGACTATGGCTACACCTTC. It specifies CASSISGTDYGYTF.

The chain uses TRBV6-1 and TRBJ2-1, with D perhaps being TRBD1 or TRBD2 (5 bases each). The CDR3 contains 13 residues. With 6 bases removed from V and 4 bases from J, the gap between germline ends came to 10 bases. The germline V gene has CDR1 MNHNS and CDR2 SASEGT. The CDR3 reads CASRPGGYNEQFF. The CDR3 DNA follows: TGTGCCAGCAGACCTGGGGGATACAATGAGCAGTTCTTC.

The V gene is TRBV18, the J gene TRBJ1-2; D possibly corresponds to TRBD1 (6 bases). Germline V gene lookup returns CDR1 KGHSH and CDR2 LQKENI. V was shortened by 0 bases and J by 3 bases, with 17 bases between the two germline ends. This CDR3 contains 17 residues. The CDR3 reads CASSPPITGQRHYGYTF. In DNA form, the CDR3 reads TGTGCCAGCTCACCACCGATAACAGGGCAACGACACTATGGCTACACCTTC.

This sequence joins TRBV5-1 and TRBJ2-5, with 13 bases lining up with TRBD2. The germline CDR1 and CDR2 sequences are SGHRS and YFSETQ. With 4 bases clipped from V and 3 bases from J, the junction kept 3 bases outside the gene matches. This CDR3 has 15 residues. The CDR3 DNA sequence: TGCGCCAGCAGCACGGGGACTAGCGGGAAAGAGACCCAGTACTTC. It is translated as CASSTGTSGKETQYF.

The rearrangement joins TRBV6-1 to TRBJ1-6; D uncertain. Germline assignment: CDR1 MNHNS and CDR2 SASEGT. This CDR3 is 13 amino acids long. Trimming pared 3 bases from V and 9 bases from J, leaving 9 bases between. CDR3 residues: CASSDVSVSPLHF. The DNA for the CDR3 is TGTGCCAGCAGTGATGTCTCTGTTTCACCCCTCCACTTT.

The genes are TRBV5-1 and TRBJ1-2, with D maybe TRBD1 (5 bases). Germline CDR1 reads SGHRS; CDR2 reads YFSETQ. Trimming pared 3 bases from V and 8 bases from J, leaving 17 bases between. The CDR3 covers 14 residues. CDR3 protein: CASSSGTRDLGYTF. The CDR3, as DNA: TGCGCCAGCAGCTCCGGGACTAGGGATTTGGGCTACACCTTC.

The V gene is TRBV5-1, the J gene TRBJ2-1; 7 bases are shared with TRBD2. The junction had 11 bases not matched to a gene; V was cut back by 4 bases and J by 7 bases. This CDR3 has 15 amino acids. Germline V gene sequence: CDR1 SGHRS, CDR2 YFSETQ. The CDR3 region is CASSLRLATVNEQFF. CDR3 sequence (DNA): TGCGCCAGCAGCCTTAGACTAGCTACAGTTAATGAGCAGTTCTTC.

The chain uses TRBV19 and TRBJ2-7; 9 nucleotides match TRBD1. V gave up 4 bases and J gave up 3 bases; unmatched junction bases: 13. The CDR3 length is 17 residues. The germline gives CDR1 LNHDA, CDR2 SQIVND (reference sequence). CDR3 in DNA: TGTGCCAGTAGTAAACAAGGACAGGGGTCCGGGATCTACGAGCAGTACTTC. This encodes CASSKQGQGSGIYEQYF.

The chain employs TRBV11-2 and TRBJ2-5; 8 bases line up with TRBD1. CDR3 size: 16 residues. Unmatched junction bases numbered 10, after V lost 3 bases and J lost 4 bases. Germline assignment: CDR1 SGHAT and CDR2 FQNNGV. CDR3: CASSFNTGQGRETQYF. The DNA for the CDR3 is TGTGCCAGCAGCTTTAACACCGGACAGGGCAGAGAGACCCAGTACTTC. Full variable domain (remainder filled in from reference TRBV11-2 and TRBJ2-5): EAGVAQSPRYKIIEKRQSVAFWCNPISGHATLYWYQQILGQGPKLLIQFQNNGVVDDSQLPKDRFSAERLKGVDSTLKIQPAKLEDSAVYLCASSFNTGQGRETQYFGPGTRLLVL.

The J gene is TRBJ1-5, the V gene TRBV9; no firm D call. Germline loops: CDR1 SGDLS, CDR2 YYNGEE. The CDR3 runs to 14 residues. Trimming stripped 1 base from V and 6 bases from J, with 11 bases between. In DNA, the CDR3 is TGTGCCAGCAGCGTAAAACCCCAAGGTCAGCCCCAGCATTTT. This codes for CASSVKPQGQPQHF.

The genes are TRBV9 and TRBJ2-5; D is possibly TRBD1 or TRBD2 (6 bases each). Per germline, CDR1 SGDLS and CDR2 YYNGEE. The CDR3 sequence is 15 residues long. V gave up 6 bases and J gave up 1 base, with 16 bases separating them. CDR3 region: CASNYGGGPQETQYF. Written as DNA, the CDR3 is TGTGCCAGCAACTATGGTGGGGGGCCCCAAGAGACCCAGTACTTC.

The V and J genes are TRBV7-2 and TRBJ2-3, with D perhaps TRBD2 (6 bases). The CDR3 runs to 14 residues. The V gene's germline CDR1 is SGHTA and CDR2 FQGNSA. Trimming left V 4 bases short and J 6 bases short, with 14 bases between. For the CDR3, the DNA is TGTGCCAGCAGCTCTAGCGTCGGTCGGGATACGCAGTATTTT. It is translated as CASSSSVGRDTQYF. The full variable domain, with the rest looked up from reference TRBV7-2 and TRBJ2-3, is GAGVSQSPSNKVTEKGKDVELRCDPISGHTALYWYRQSLGQGLEFLIYFQGNSAPDKSGLPSDRFSAERTGGSVSTLTIQRTQQEDSAVYLCASSSSVGRDTQYFGPGTRLTVL.

The CDR3 DNA reads TGTGCCAGCAGCTTAGCTAGTTTAGTGGATACGCAGTATTTT. Translating gives CASSLASLVDTQYF. The chain employs TRBV7-9 and TRBJ2-3; no clear D. Germline V gives CDR1 SEHNR, CDR2 FQNEAQ (reference sequence). The CDR3 has 14 amino acids. V lost 0 bases and J 6 bases, leaving 10 bases between the germline ends.

The CDR3 protein is CASSRQGAGETQYF. In nucleotides, the CDR3 is TGTGCCAGCAGCCGACAGGGGGCGGGAGAGACCCAGTACTTC. The gene calls are TRBV5-5 and TRBJ2-5; TRBD1 agrees at 10 bases. The CDR3 contains 14 residues. Losses at the gene ends were 4 bases for V and 4 bases for J; bases not matched to a gene: 4. From germline, CDR1 is SGHKS and CDR2 YYEKEE (reference sequence).

The chain carries TRBV2 and TRBJ1-1, with a tentative D call TRBD1 (5 bases). The CDR3 runs 18 residues. Germline assignment: CDR1 SNHLY and CDR2 FYNNEI. The V end was cut by 1 base, the J end by 4 bases, with 22 bases between. The CDR3 sequence is CASSEEQAGGRLGTEAFF. The CDR3 DNA reads as TGTGCCAGCAGTGAAGAGCAAGCGGGGGGACGTTTAGGCACTGAAGCTTTCTTT.

This clone appeared a single time. This chain links TRBV28 with TRBJ2-4; 8 positions match TRBD2. The V and J ends lost 3 bases and 7 bases, in that order; junction bases with no gene match: 5. Germline V gene data show CDR1 as MDHEN and CDR2 as SYDVKM. The CDR3 totals 14 residues. CDR3: CASSFPGGANIQYF. The CDR3 DNA is TGTGCCAGCAGTTTTCCGGGGGGGGCGAACATTCAGTACTTC.

The chain employs TRBV18 and TRBJ1-4; 7 bases are a match to TRBD1. CDR1 and CDR2 from the germline V gene are KGHSH and LQKENI. The junction had 3 bases not matched to a gene; V was cut back by 2 bases and J by 3 bases. The CDR3 has 15 amino acids. DNA for the CDR3: TGTGCCAGCTCACCATGGCAGGGGGCTAATGAAAAACTGTTTTTT. This sequence encodes CASSPWQGANEKLFF.

This chain connects TRBV5-4 to TRBJ1-4; 8 nucleotides line up with TRBD1. The V and J ends lost 3 bases and 4 bases, in that order; junction bases with no gene match: 2. Germline V gene lookup returns CDR1 SGHNT and CDR2 YYREEE (reference sequence). The CDR3 totals 14 residues. The CDR3: CASSSGQVNEKLFF. The DNA of the CDR3 is TGTGCCAGCAGCTCGGGACAGGTTAATGAAAAACTGTTTTTT.

This clone was counted once. V gene TRBV5-1 combines with J gene TRBJ2-4; D not certain. V was shortened by 0 bases and J by 6 bases, with 4 bases between the two germline ends. Per germline, CDR1 SGHRS and CDR2 YFSETQ. This CDR3 region has 12 residues. The CDR3 DNA reads TGCGCCAGCAGCTTGGGGGGAAACATTCAGTACTTC. As protein: CASSLGGNIQYF.

This sequence joins TRBV6-5 and TRBJ1-3; 8 bases map to TRBD1. Germline trimming cut 6 bases from V and 2 bases from J; bases unmatched to any gene: 3. From germline, CDR1 is MNHEY and CDR2 SVGAGI. The length of the CDR3 is 14 residues. The CDR3 sequence: CASRATGAGNTIYF. In DNA form, the CDR3 reads TGTGCCAGCAGGGCGACAGGGGCTGGAAACACCATATATTTT.